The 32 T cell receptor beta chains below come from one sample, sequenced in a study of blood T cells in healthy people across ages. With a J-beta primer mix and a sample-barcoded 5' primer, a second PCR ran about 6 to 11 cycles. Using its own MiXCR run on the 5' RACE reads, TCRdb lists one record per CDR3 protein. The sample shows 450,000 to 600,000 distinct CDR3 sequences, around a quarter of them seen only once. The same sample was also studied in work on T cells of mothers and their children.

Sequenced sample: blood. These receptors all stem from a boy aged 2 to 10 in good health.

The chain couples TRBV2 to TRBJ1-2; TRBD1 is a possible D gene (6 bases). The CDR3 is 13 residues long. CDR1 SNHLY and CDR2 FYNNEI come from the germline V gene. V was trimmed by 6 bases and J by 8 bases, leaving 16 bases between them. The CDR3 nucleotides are TGTGCCAGCAGGGGGGGCCAGGACGGAGGCTACACCTTC. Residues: CASRGGQDGGYTF. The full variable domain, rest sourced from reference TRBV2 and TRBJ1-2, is EPEVTQTPSHQVTQMGQEVILRCVPISNHLYFYWYRQILGQKVEFLVSFYNNEISEKSEIFDDQFSVERPDGSNFTLKIRSTKLEDSAMYFCASRGGQDGGYTFGSGTRLTVV.

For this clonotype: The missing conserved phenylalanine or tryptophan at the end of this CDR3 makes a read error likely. CDR3 sequence: CASGRQGVAADTQYS. The CDR3 DNA reads as TGTGCTAGTGGTCGACAGGGGGTCGCGGCAGATACGCAGTATTCT. The rearrangement links TRBV12-5 to TRBJ2-3, with 9 bases aligning to TRBD1. The V gene end was trimmed by 5 bases and the J gene end by 4 bases; junction bases not matched to a gene: 7. Germline assignment: CDR1 LGHNT and CDR2 FRNRAP. CDR3 length equals 15 residues.

CDR3 residues: CASGLGGRAVQYF. DNA for the CDR3: TGTGCCAGCGGATTAGGGGGGAGGGCAGTGCAGTACTTC. The chain recombines TRBV27 with TRBJ2-7; D may be TRBD2 (7 bases). V lost 8 bases and J lost 9, with 20 bases in between. There are 13 residues in the CDR3. Germline V gene lookup returns CDR1 MNHEY and CDR2 SMNVEV (reference sequence).

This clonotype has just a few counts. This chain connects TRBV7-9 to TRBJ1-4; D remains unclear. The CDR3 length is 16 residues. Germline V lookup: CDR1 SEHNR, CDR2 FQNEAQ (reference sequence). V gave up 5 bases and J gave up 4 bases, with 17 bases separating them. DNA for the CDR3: TGTGCCAGCAGCCAAGGAAGAACAGTTATTAATGAAAAACTGTTTTTT. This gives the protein CASSQGRTVINEKLFF.

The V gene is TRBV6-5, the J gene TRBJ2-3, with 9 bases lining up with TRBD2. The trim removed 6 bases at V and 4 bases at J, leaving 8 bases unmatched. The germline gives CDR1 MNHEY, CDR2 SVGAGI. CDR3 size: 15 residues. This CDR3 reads CASSQQGLAPDTQYF. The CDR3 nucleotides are TGTGCCAGCAGCCAACAGGGACTAGCCCCAGATACGCAGTATTTT.

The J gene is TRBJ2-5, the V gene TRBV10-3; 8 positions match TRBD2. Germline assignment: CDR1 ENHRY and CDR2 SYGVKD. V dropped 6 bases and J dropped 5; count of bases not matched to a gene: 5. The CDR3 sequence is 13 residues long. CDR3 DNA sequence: TGTGCCATCAGCGAACTAGCGGCGGAGACCCAGTACTTC. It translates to CAISELAAETQYF.

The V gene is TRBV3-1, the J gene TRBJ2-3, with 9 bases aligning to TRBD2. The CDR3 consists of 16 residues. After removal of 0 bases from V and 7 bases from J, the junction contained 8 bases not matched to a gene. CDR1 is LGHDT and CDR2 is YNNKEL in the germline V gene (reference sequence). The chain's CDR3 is CASSQDPRGGEYTQYF. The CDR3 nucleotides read TGTGCCAGCAGCCAAGACCCTCGCGGGGGGGAGTATACGCAGTATTTT.

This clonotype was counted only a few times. The CDR3 nucleotides are TGTGCCAGCAGCCCCCGGACAGGGGACGAGCAGTACTTC. Translated, it gives CASSPRTGDEQYF. This chain connects TRBV7-2 to TRBJ2-7; 9 bases agree with TRBD1. The J segment lost 5 bases and the V segment lost 5 bases, leaving 4 bases of the junction unmatched. Germline CDR1 and CDR2: SGHTA and FQGNSA. The length of the CDR3 is 13 residues.

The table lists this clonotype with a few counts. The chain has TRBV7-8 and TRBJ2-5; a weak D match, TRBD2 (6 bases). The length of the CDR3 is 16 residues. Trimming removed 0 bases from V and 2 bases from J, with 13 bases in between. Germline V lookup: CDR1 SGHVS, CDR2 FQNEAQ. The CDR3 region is CASSLARPSGQETQYF. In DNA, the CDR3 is TGTGCCAGCAGCTTAGCGAGGCCCAGCGGGCAAGAGACCCAGTACTTC. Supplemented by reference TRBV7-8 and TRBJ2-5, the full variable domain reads GAGVSQSPRYKVAKRGQDVALRCDPISGHVSLFWYQQALGQGPEFLTYFQNEAQLDKSGLPSDRFFAERPEGSVSTLKIQRTQQEDSAVYLCASSLARPSGQETQYFGPGTRLLVL.

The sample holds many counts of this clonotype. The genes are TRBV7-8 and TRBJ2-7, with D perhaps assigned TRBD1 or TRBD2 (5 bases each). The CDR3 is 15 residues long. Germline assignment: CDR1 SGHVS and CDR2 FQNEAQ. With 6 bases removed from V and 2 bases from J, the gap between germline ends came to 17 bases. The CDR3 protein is CASREYQGPTYEQYF. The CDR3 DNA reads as TGTGCCAGCAGGGAATATCAGGGACCGACCTACGAGCAGTACTTC.

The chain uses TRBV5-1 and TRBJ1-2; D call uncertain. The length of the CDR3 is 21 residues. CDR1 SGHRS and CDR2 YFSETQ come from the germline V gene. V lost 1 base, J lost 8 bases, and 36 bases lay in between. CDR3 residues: CASSLPVGRETRAPSPRGYTF. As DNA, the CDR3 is TGCGCCAGCAGCTTGCCTGTAGGAAGGGAGACGAGGGCACCCTCCCCTCGGGGCTACACCTTC.

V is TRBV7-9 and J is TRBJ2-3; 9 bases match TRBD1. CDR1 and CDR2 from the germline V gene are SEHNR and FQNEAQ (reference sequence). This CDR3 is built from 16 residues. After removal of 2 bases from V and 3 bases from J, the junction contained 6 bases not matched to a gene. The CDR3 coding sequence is TGTGCCAGCAGCTTACCCTTGACAGGGGGTACAGATACGCAGTATTTT. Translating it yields CASSLPLTGGTDTQYF.

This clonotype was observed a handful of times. The CDR3 DNA follows: TGCAGCGTAGGACTAGCGGGGCTACAAGAGACCCAGTACTTC. Protein sequence: CSVGLAGLQETQYF. The chain employs TRBV29-1 and TRBJ2-5; 12 nucleotides line up with TRBD2. Germline CDR1 SQVTM, CDR2 ANQGSEA. This CDR3 region has 14 residues. Germline trimming cut 6 bases from V and 2 bases from J; bases unmatched to any gene: 4. Full variable domain (missing parts from reference TRBV29-1 and TRBJ2-5): SAVISQKPSRDICQRGTSLTIQCQVDSQVTMMFWYRQQPGQSLTLIATANQGSEATYESGFVIDKFPISRPNLTFSTLTVSNMSPEDSSIYLCSVGLAGLQETQYFGPGTRLLVL.

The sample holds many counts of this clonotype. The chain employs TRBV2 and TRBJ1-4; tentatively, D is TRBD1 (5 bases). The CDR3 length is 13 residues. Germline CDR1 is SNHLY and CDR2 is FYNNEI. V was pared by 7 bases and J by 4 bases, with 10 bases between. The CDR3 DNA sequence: TGTGCCAGCAATAGGGGAGGTAATGAAAAACTGTTTTTT. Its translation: CASNRGGNEKLFF. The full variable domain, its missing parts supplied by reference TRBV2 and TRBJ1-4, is EPEVTQTPSHQVTQMGQEVILRCVPISNHLYFYWYRQILGQKVEFLVSFYNNEISEKSEIFDDQFSVERPDGSNFTLKIRSTKLEDSAMYFCASNRGGNEKLFFGSGTQLSVL.

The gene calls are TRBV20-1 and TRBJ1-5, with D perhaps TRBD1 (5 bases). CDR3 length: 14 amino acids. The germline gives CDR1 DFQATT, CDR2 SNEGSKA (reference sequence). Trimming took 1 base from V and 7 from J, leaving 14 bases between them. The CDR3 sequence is CSARGGRGGQPQHF. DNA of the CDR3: TGCAGTGCTAGAGGGGGCCGGGGCGGACAGCCCCAGCATTTT.

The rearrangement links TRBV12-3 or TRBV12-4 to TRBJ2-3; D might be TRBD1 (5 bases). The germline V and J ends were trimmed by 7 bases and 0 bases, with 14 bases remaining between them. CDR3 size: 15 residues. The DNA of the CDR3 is TGTGCCAGCAACCCGGACATTTCTAGCACAGATACGCAGTATTTT. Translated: CASNPDISSTDTQYF.

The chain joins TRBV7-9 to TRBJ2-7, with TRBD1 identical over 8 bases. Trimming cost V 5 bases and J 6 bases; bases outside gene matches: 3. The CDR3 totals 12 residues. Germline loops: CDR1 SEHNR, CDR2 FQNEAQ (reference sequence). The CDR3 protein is CASSQGAVEQYF. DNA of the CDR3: TGTGCCAGCAGCCAGGGGGCGGTCGAGCAGTACTTC.

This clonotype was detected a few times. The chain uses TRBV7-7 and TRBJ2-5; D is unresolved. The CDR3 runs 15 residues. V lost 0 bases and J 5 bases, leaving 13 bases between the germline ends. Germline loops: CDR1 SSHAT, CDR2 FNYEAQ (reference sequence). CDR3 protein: CASSLALSRRETQYF. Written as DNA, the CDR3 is TGTGCCAGCAGCTTAGCGCTAAGCCGTCGGGAGACCCAGTACTTC. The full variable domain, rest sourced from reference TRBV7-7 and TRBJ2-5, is GAGVSQSPRYKVTKRGQDVTLRCDPISSHATLYWYQQALGQGPEFLTYFNYEAQPDKSGLPSDRFSAERPEGSISTLTIQRTEQRDSAMYRCASSLALSRRETQYFGPGTRLLVL.

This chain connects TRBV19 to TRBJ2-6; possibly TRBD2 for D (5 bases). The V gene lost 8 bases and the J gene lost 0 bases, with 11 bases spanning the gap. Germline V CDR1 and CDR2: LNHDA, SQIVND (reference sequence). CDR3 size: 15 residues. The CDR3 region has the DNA TGTGCCAGTGAGTTGGGGAGCTCTGGGGCCAACGTCCTGACTTTC. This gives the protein CASELGSSGANVLTF.

In DNA, the CDR3 is TGTGCCAGCAGTGACCCACGGACTAGCGGGAGAACCGGGGAGCTGTTTTTT. Protein product: CASSDPRTSGRTGELFF. The V and J genes are TRBV6-1 and TRBJ2-2; 13 nucleotides agree with TRBD2. The CDR3 consists of 17 residues. Germline-derived CDR1 and CDR2 are MNHNS and SASEGT. V was pared by 3 bases and J by 5 bases, with 6 bases of the junction left unmatched.

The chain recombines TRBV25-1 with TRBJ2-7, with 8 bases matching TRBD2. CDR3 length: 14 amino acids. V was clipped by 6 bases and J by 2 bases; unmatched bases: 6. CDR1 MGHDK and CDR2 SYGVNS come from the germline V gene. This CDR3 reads CASSLAGAPYEQYF. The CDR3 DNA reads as TGTGCCAGCAGCCTAGCGGGCGCCCCCTACGAGCAGTACTTC.

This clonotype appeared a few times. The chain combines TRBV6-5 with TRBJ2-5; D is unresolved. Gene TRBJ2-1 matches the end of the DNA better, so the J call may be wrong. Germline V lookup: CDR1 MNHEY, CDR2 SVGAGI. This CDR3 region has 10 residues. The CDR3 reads CASTDNEQFF. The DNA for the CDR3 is TGTGCCAGCACCGACAATGAGCAGTTCTTC.

The CDR3 DNA reads TGCAGTGCTAGAGATTCAAAAGACTACAGCTCCACAGATACGCAGTATTTT. This translates into CSARDSKDYSSTDTQYF. The chain couples TRBV20-1 to TRBJ2-3, with a weak D call TRBD2 (5 bases). Looked up from germline, CDR1 is DFQATT and CDR2 is SNEGSKA (reference sequence). Trimming left V 0 bases short and J 2 bases short, with 18 bases between. The CDR3 runs to 17 residues.

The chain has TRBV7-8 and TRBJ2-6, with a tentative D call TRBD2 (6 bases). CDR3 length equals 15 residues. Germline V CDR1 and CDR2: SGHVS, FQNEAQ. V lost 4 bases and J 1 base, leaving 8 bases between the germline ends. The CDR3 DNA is TGTGCCAGCAGCTGGACTACATCTGGGGCCAACGTCCTGACTTTC. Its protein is CASSWTTSGANVLTF.

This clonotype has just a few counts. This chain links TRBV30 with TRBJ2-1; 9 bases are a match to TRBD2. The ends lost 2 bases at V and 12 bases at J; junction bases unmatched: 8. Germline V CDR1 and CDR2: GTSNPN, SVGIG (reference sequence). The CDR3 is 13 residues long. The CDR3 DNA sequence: TGTGCCTGGAGTCTCAGCGGGGGGCCGAGGCAGTTCTTC. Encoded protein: CAWSLSGGPRQFF.

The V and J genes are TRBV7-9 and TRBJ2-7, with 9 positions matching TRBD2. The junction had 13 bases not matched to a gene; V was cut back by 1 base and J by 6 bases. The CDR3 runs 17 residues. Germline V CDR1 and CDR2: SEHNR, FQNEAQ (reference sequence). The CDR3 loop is CASSLGGRSGSSSEQYF. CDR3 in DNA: TGTGCCAGCAGCTTAGGAGGTCGTAGCGGGAGCAGCTCCGAGCAGTACTTC.

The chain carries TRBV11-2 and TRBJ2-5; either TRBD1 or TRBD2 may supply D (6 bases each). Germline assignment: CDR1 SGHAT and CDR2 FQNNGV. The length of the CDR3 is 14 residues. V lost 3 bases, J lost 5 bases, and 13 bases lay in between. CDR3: CASSLGGWEETQYF. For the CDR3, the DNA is TGTGCCAGCAGCTTGGGGGGCTGGGAGGAGACCCAGTACTTC.

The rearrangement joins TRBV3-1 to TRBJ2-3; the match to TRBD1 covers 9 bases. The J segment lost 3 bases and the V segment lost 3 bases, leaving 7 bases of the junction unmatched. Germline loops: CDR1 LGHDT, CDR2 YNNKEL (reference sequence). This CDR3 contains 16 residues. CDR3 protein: CASSQVGQGKTDTQYF. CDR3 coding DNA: TGTGCCAGCAGCCAGGTGGGACAGGGCAAAACAGATACGCAGTATTTT.

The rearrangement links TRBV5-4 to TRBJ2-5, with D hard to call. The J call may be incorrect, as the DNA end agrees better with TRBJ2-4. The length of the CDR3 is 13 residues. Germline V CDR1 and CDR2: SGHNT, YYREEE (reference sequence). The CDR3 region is CASSLAGPDIQYF. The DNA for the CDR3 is TGTGCCAGCAGCTTGGCTGGGCCGGACATTCAGTACTTC.

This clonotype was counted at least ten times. CDR3 protein: CASSFDREREKLFF. In nucleotides, the CDR3 is TGTGCCAGCAGCTTTGACAGGGAACGCGAAAAACTGTTTTTT. This rearrangement joins TRBV7-9 to TRBJ1-4; 7 bases agree with TRBD1. The CDR3 is 14 residues long. V lost 3 bases, J lost 8 bases, and 6 bases stayed unmatched. CDR1 SEHNR and CDR2 FQNEAQ come from the germline V gene (reference sequence).

CDR3 residues: CSAQRGGNEQYF. The CDR3 bases are TGCAGCGCCCAAAGGGGAGGCAACGAGCAGTACTTC. This chain joins TRBV29-1 and TRBJ2-7, with D possibly being TRBD2 (6 bases). V was pared by 7 bases and J by 5 bases, with 15 bases between. Per the germline V gene, CDR1 is SQVTM and CDR2 is ANQGSEA. The CDR3 runs 12 residues.

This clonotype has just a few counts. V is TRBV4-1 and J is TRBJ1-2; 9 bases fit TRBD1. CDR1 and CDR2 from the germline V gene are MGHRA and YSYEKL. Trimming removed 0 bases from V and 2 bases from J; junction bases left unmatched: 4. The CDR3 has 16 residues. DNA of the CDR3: TGCGCCAGCAGCCAAGAAGGGACAGGGAAAAACTATGGCTACACCTTC. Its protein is CASSQEGTGKNYGYTF.